This T cell receptor beta chain was captured by sequencing in a study of vaccination and CD4 T cells after COVID-19. About the research overall: From HCoV-229E, HCoV-OC43, HCoV-NL63 and SARS-CoV-2, overlapping spike peptides were used to stimulate the cells. The authors gave control cultures a CEFX pool, an HIV-1 Nef pool, or no peptide.

Concerning this clonotype: Its matching antigen is unknown.

The treatment: 10-day PBMC culture with coronavirus spike peptide pools or control peptides (ViraFEST assay). The CDR3 is made up of 15 amino acids. With 3 bases clipped from V and 14 bases from J, the junction kept 10 bases outside the gene matches. The Oncomine TCR Beta short-read assay sequenced DNA from cultured CD4+ T cells. TCRdb fed the PCR reads into MiXCR, producing one record per CDR3 protein. Here the sample spans 7,600 or so distinct CDR3 sequences, around 58% being singletons. The source material was CD4+ T cells from blood, cultured in vitro. The chain links TRBV12-3 or TRBV12-4 to TRBJ2-2, with 12 bases lining up with TRBD1. This TCR was sampled from a human donor who had recovered from COVID-19. The CDR3 DNA follows: TGTGCCAGCAGTTTGTCGTCTGGGACAGGGGGCAGACTGTTTTTT. Protein product: CASSLSSGTGGRLFF.